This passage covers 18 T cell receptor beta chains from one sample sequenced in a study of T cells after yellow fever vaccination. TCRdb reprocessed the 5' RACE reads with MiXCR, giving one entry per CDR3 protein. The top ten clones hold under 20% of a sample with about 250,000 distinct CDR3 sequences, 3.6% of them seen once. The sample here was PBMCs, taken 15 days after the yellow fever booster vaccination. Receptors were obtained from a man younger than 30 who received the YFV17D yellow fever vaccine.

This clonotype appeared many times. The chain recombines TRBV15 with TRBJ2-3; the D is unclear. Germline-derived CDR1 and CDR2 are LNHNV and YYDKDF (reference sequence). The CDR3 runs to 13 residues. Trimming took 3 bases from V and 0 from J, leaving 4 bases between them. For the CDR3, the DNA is TGTGCCACCAGCAGGGATAGCACAGATACGCAGTATTTT. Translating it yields CATSRDSTDTQYF.

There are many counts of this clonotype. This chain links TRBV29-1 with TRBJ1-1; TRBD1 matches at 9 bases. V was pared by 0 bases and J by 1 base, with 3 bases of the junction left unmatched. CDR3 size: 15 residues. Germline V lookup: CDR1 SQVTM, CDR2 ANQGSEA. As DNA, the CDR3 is TGCAGCGTTGAAGATGGGACAGGGCAGAACACTGAAGCTTTCTTT. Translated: CSVEDGTGQNTEAFF.

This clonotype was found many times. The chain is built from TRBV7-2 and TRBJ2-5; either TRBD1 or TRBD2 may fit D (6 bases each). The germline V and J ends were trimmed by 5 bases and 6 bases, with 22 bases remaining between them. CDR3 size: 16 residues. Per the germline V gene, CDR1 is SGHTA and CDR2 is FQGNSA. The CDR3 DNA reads TGTGCCAGCAGCCCACTCCCCGGGGGCGCAGGGAAGACCCAGTACTTC. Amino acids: CASSPLPGGAGKTQYF.

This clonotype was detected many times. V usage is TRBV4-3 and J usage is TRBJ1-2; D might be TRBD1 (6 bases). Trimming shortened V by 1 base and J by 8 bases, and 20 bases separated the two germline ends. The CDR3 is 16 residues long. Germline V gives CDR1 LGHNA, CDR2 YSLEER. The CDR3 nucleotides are TGCGCCAGCAGCCAAGCCTTGGGGGGCGCGGTCAGGGGCTACACCTTC. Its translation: CASSQALGGAVRGYTF.

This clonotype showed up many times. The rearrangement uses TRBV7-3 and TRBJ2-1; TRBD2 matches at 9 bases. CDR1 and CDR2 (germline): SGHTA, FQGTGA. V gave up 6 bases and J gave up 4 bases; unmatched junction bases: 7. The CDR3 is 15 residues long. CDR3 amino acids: CASSFLAGAYNEQFF. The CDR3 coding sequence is TGTGCCAGCAGTTTCTTAGCGGGGGCATACAATGAGCAGTTCTTC.

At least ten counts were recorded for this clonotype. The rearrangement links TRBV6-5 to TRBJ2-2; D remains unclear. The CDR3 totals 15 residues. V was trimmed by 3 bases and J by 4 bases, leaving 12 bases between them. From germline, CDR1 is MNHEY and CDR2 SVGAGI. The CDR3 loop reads CASSYWQTITGELFF. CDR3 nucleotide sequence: TGTGCCAGCAGTTATTGGCAGACGATCACCGGGGAGCTGTTTTTT.

For the CDR3, the DNA is TGTGCCAGCAGTTTGGCGGGGGCCTATAACTATGGCTACACCTTC. This encodes CASSLAGAYNYGYTF. This chain connects TRBV28 to TRBJ1-2; a weak D match, TRBD1 (6 bases). The CDR3 has 15 amino acids. Germline V gene data show CDR1 as MDHEN and CDR2 as SYDVKM. The V end was cut by 3 bases, the J end by 1 base, with 12 bases between.

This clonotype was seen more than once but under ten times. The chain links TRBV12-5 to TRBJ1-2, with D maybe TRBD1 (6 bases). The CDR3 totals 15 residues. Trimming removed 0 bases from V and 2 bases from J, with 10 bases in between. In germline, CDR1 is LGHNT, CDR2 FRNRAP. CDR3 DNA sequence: TGTGCTAGTGGTTTGGTACAGGGCTGGAACTATGGCTACACCTTC. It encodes CASGLVQGWNYGYTF.

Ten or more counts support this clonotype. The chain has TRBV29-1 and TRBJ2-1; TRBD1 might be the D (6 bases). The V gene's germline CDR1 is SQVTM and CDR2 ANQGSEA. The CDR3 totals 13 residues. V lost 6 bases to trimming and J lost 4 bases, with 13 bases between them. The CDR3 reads CSVVTTGYNEQFF. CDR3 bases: TGCAGCGTAGTAACGACAGGATACAATGAGCAGTTCTTC.

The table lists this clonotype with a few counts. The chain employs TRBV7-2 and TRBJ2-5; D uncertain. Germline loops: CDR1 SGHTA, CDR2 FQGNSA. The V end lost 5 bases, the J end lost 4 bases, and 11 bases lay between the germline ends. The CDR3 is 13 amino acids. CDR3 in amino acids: CASSQPIRETQYF. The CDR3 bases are TGTGCCAGCAGCCAACCGATCCGAGAGACCCAGTACTTC.

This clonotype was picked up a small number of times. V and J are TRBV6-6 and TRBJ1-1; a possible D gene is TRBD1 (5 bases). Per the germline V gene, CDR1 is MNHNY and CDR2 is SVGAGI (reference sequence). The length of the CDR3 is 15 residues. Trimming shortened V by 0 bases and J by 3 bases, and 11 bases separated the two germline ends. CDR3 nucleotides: TGTGCCAGCAGTTACTCGAAGGGGTTCGACACTGAAGCTTTCTTT. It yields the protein CASSYSKGFDTEAFF.

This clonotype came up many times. CDR3 amino acids: CASSQGHGYGELFF. The CDR3 nucleotides read TGTGCCAGCAGCCAAGGTCACGGTTACGGGGAGCTGTTTTTT. The chain links TRBV3-1 to TRBJ2-2; D is unresolved. The V end was cut by 1 base, the J end by 7 bases, with 10 bases between. The CDR3 totals 14 residues. Germline V gives CDR1 LGHDT, CDR2 YNNKEL (reference sequence).

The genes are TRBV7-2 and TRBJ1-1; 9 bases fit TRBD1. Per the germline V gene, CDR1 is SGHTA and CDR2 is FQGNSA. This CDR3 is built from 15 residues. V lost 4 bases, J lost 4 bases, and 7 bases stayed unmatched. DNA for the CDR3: TGTGCCAGCAGCTCCACAGGGGGCAGCGGCACTGAAGCTTTCTTT. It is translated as CASSSTGGSGTEAFF.

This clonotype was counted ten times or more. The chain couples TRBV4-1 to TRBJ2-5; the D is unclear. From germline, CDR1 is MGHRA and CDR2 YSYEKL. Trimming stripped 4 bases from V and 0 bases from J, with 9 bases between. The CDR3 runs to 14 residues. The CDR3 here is CASSPRGHQETQYF. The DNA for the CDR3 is TGCGCCAGCAGCCCCCGAGGCCACCAAGAGACCCAGTACTTC.

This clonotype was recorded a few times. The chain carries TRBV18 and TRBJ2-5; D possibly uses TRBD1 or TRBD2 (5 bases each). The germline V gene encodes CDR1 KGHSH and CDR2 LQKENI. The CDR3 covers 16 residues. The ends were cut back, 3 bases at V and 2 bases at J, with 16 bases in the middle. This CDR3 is CASSPIFGAAQETQYF. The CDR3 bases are TGTGCCAGCTCACCTATCTTCGGGGCAGCTCAAGAGACCCAGTACTTC. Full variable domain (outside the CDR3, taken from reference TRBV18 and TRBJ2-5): NAGVMQNPRHLVRRRGQEARLRCSPMKGHSHVYWYRQLPEEGLKFMVYLQKENIIDESGMPKERFSAEFPKEGPSILRIQQVVRGDSAAYFCASSPIFGAAQETQYFGPGTRLLVL.

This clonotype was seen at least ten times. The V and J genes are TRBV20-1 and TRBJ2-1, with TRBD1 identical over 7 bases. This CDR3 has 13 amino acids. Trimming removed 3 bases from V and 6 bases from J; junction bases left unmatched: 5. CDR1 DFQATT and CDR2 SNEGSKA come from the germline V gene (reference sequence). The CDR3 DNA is TGCAGTGCTAGGCCGGCAGGGGGCAATGAGCAGTTCTTC. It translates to CSARPAGGNEQFF.

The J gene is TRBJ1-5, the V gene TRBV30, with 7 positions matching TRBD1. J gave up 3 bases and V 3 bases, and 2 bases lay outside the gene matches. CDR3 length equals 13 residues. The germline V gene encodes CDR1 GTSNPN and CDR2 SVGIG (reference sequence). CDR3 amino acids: CAWSGQDNQPQHF. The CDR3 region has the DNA TGTGCCTGGAGCGGACAGGACAATCAGCCCCAGCATTTT.

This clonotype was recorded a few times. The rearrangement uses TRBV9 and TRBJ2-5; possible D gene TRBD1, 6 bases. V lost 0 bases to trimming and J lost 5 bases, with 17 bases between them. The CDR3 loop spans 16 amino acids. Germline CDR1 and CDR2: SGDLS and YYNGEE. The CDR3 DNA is TGTGCCAGCAGCGTAGGACCGGGCAGGGGTTCGGAGACCCAGTACTTC. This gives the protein CASSVGPGRGSETQYF.